This T cell receptor beta chain was obtained from a study of T cells expressing NK-cell markers. For each CDR3 protein, TCRdb gives one entry from its re-call of the 5' RACE reads, without DNA. The sample features over 250,000 distinct CDR3 sequences, with 4% to 5% in its top ten. The CDR3 is made up of 14 amino acids. Germline V gene data show CDR1 as DFQATT and CDR2 as SNEGSKA (reference sequence). Sequences were obtained from blood T cells: a sorted CD56 or NKG2C T cell subset, CD4+ or CD8+ T cells, or bulk PBMC T cells (not recorded which). The sequence came from a woman aged 18 to 75 in good health. The chain combines TRBV20-1 with TRBJ1-5. This CDR3 reads CSASAQLSNQPQHF.